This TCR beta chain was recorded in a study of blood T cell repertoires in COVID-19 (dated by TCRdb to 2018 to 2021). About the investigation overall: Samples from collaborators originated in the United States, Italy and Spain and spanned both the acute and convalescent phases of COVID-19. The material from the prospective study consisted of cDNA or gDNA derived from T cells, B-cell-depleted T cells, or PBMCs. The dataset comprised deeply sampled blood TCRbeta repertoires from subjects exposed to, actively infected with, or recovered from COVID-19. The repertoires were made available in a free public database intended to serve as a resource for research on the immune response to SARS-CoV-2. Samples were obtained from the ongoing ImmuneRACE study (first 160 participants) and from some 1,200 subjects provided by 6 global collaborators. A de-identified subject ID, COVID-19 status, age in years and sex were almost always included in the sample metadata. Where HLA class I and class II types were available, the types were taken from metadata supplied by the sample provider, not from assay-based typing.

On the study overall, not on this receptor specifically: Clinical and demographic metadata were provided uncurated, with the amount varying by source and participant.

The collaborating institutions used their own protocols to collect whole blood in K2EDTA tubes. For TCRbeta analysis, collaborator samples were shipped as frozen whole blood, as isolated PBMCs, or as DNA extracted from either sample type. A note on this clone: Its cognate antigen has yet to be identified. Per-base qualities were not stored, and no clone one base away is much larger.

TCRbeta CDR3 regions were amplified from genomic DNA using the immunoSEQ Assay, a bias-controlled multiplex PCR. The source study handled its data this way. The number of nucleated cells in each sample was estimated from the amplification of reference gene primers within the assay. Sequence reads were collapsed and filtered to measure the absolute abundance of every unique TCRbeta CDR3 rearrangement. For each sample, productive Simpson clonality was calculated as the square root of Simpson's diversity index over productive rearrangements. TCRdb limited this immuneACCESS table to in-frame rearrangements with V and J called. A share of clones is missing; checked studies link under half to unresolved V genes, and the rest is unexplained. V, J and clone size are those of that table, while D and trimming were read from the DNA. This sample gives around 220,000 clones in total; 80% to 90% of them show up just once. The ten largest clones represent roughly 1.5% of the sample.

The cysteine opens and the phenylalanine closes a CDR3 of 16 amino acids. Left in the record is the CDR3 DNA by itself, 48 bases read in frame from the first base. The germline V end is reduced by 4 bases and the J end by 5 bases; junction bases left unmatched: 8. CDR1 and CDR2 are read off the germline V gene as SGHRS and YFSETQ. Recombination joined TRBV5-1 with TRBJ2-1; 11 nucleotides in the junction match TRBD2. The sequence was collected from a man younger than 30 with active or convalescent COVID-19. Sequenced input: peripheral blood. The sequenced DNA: TGCGCCAGCAGCCGTACCGGGACTAGCGGAGACAATGAGCAGTTCTTC. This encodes CASSRTGTSGDNEQFF.